This TCR beta chain was profiled in a study of response to subunit inactivated influenza vaccine. TCRdb reprocessed the RT-PCR reads via MiXCR and lists one record per CDR3 protein. The sample shows over 400,000 distinct CDR3 sequences, roughly 13% of them seen only once. With regard to this clonotype: The antigen remains undetermined.

Study-wide results and caveats: Authors suggested each seasonal influenza vaccination recruits few new T cells.

The CDR3 sequence is 15 residues long. After removal of 0 bases from V and 4 bases from J, the junction contained 3 bases not matched to a gene. CDR1 is ENHRY and CDR2 is SYGVKD in the germline V gene. The rearrangement links TRBV10-3 to TRBJ2-3, with TRBD2 matching 8 bases. Sequences were derived from PBMCs from blood, sampled about 40 days after vaccination. The receptor was isolated from a man aged 45 to 65 who received an inactivated influenza vaccine. The CDR3 sequence: CAISESSGNADTQYF. CDR3 nucleotides: TGTGCCATCAGTGAGTCTAGCGGGAACGCAGATACGCAGTATTTT.